This record concerns one TCR beta chain sequence. Antigen unknown. Germline assignment: CDR1 SGHTA and CDR2 FQGNSA. V lost 1 base and J lost 4, with 8 bases in between. This CDR3 comprises 14 residues. The record originates from a study of CD8 T cells in ankylosing spondylitis. Researchers built TCR beta libraries using quantitative 5'-RACE with molecular barcodes. TCRdb used MiXCR to reprocess the 5' RACE reads, holding one entry per CDR3 protein. This sample yields hundreds of thousands of distinct CDR3 sequences, of which 10% are seen a single time; over 20% belongs to the top ten. Regarding the study as a whole: Some of these motif variants have turned up before, in reports on reactive arthritis synovial fluid and blood. One TCR beta motif, made up of several highly homologous variants, appeared characteristic of ankylosing spondylitis blood.

This sequence originates from a male donor with ankylosing spondylitis or in good health (not recorded which). The chain carries TRBV7-2 and TRBJ1-3, with D hard to call. The sample consisted of blood, either unsorted or a sorted T cell fraction (not recorded which). The CDR3 nucleotides are TGTGCCAGCAGCTTAGACCTGGGAGGAAACACCATATATTTT. Protein product: CASSLDLGGNTIYF.